This T cell receptor beta chain is drawn from a study of blood T cell repertoires in COVID-19. Study background: Acute-phase and convalescent COVID-19 samples originated in the United States, Italy and Spain. Sources were T cells, B-cell-depleted T cells, or PBMCs; the material itself was cDNA or gDNA.

Authors' processing steps: Cell counts per sample came from amplifying reference gene primers. TCRdb keeps only in-frame clones here, not all; method: immunoSEQ multiplex PCR. V, J and clone size are those of that table, while D and trimming were read from the DNA. The sample lists about 180,000 clones, 80% to 90% occurring once. The sequenced sample consisted of peripheral blood. The TCR was taken from a man aged 18 to 30 who had recovered from COVID-19.

The CDR3 DNA reads TGTGCCAGCAGCCAAGTGTCAGGGGTGTACAATGAGCAGTTCTTC. Translated: CASSQVSGVYNEQFF. This chain uses TRBV14 with TRBJ2-1; tentatively, D is TRBD1 (6 bases). The CDR3 totals 15 residues. V lost 1 base and J 4 bases, leaving 11 bases between the germline ends. Germline CDR1 SGHDN, CDR2 FVKESK.